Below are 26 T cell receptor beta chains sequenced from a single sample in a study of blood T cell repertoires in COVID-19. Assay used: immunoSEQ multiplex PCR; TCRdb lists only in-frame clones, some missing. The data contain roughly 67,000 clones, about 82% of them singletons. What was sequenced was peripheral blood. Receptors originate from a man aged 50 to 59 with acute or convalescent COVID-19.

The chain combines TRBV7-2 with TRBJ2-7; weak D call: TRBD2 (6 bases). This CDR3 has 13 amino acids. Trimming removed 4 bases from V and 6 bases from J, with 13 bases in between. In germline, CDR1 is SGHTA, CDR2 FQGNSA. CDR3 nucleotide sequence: TGTGCCAGCAGCTCCCGGGGAGGCGGCGAGCAGTACGTC. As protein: CASSSRGGGEQYV.

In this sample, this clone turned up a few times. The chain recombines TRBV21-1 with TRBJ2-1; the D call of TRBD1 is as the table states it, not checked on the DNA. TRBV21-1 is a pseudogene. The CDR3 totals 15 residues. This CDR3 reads CASSKGNGQGNEQFF. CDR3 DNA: TGTGCCAGCAGCAAGGGAAATGGACAGGGGAATGAGCAGTTCTTC.

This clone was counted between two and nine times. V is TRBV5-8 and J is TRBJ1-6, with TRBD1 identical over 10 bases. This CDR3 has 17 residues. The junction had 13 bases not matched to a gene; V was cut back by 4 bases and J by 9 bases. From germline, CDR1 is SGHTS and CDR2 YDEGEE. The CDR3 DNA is TGTGCCAGCAGCCAATTGACAGGGGGCGTTAAGTTTTCACCCCTCCACTTT. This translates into CASSQLTGGVKFSPLHF.

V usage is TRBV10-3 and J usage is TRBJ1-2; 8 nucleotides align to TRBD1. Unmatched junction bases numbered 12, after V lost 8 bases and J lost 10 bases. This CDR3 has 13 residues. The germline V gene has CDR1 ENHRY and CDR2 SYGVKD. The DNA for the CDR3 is TGTGCCATCCAGGGACAGGCCCCCCTCTCCTACACCTTC. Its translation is CAIQGQAPLSYTF.

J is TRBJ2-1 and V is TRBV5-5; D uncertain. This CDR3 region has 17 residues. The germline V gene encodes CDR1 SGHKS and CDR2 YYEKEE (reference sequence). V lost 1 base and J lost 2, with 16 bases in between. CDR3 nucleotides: TGTGCCAGCAGCTTGTTTCAAGGTGGCACAGCCTACAATGAGCAGTTCTTC. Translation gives CASSLFQGGTAYNEQFF.

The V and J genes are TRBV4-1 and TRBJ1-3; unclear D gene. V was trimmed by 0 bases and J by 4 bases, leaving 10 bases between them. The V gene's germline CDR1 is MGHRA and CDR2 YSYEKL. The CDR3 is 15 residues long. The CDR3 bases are TGCGCCAGCAGCCAAGATCCAGGAGGGGGAAACACCATATATTTT. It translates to CASSQDPGGGNTIYF.

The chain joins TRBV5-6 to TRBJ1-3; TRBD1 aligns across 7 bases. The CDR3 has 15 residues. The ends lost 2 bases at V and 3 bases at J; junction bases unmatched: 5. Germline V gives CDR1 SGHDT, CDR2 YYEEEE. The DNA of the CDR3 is TGTGCCAGCAGCTTTAGAGGGGGCAATGGAAACACCATATATTTT. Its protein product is CASSFRGGNGNTIYF.

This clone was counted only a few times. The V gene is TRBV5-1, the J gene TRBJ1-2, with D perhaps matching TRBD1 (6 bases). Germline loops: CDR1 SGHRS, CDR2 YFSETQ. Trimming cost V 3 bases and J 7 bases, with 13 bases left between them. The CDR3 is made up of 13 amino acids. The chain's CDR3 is CASSWTTGSGYTF. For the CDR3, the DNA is TGCGCCAGCAGCTGGACCACAGGGTCTGGCTACACCTTC.

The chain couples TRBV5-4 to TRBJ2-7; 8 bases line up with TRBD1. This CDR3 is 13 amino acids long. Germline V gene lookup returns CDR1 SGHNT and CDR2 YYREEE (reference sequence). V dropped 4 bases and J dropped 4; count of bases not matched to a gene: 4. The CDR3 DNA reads TGTGCCAGCAGCCCTCGACAGGGGTACGAGCAGTACTTC. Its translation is CASSPRQGYEQYF.

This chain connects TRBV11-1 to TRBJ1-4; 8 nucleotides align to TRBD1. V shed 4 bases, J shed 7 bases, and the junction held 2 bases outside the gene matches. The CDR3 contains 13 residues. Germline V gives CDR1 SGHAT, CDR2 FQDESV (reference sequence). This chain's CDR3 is CASSSDRGEKLFF. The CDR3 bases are TGTGCCAGCAGCTCCGACAGGGGTGAAAAACTGTTTTTT. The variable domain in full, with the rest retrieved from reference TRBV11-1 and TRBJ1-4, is EAEVAQSPRYKITEKSQAVAFWCDPISGHATLYWYRQILGQGPELLVQFQDESVVDDSQLPKDRFSAERLKGVDSTLKIQPAELGDSAMYLCASSSDRGEKLFFGSGTQLSVL.

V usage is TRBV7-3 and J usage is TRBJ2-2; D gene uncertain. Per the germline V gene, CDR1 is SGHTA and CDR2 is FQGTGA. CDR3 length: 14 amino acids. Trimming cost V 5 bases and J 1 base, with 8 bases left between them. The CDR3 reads CASSTNRNTGELFF. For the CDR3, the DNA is TGTGCCAGCAGCACCAACAGGAACACCGGGGAGCTGTTTTTT.

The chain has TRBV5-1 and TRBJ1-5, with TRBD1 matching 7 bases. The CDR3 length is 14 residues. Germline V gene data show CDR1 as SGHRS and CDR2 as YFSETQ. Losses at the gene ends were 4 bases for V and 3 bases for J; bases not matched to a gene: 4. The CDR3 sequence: CASSRDSDNQPQHF. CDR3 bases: TGCGCCAGCAGCAGGGACAGTGACAATCAGCCCCAGCATTTT.

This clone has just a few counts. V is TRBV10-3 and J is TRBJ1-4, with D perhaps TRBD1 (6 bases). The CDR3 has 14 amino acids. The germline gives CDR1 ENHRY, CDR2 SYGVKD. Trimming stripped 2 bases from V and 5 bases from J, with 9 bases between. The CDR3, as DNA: TGTGCCATCAGTGAGGACAGGTTGAATGAAAAACTGTTTTTT. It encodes CAISEDRLNEKLFF.

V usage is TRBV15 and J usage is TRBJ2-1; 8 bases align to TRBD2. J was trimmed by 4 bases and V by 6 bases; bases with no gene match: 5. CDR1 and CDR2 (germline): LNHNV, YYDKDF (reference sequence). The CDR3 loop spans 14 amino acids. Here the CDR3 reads CATRAGVVYNEQFF. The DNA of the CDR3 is TGTGCCACCAGAGCGGGGGTGGTTTACAATGAGCAGTTCTTC.

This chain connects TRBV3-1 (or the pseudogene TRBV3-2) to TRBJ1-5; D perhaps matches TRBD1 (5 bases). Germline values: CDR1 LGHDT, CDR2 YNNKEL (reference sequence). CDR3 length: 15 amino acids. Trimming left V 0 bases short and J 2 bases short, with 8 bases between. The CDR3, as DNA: TGTGCCAGCAGCCAAGATACGGGGGGCAATCAGCCCCAGCATTTT. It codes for CASSQDTGGNQPQHF.

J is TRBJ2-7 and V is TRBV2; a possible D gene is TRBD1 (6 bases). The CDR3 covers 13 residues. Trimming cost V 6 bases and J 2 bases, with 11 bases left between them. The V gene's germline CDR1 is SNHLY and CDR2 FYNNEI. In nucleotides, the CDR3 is TGTGCCAGCAGGAGGGACATTACCTACGAGCAGTACGTC. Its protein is CASRRDITYEQYV.

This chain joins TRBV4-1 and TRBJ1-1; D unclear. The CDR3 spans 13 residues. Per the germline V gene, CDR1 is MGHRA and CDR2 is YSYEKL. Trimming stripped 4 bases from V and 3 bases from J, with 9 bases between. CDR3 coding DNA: TGCGCCAGCAGCCGGGCCGGGGACACTGAAGCTTTCTTT. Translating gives CASSRAGDTEAFF.

CDR3 region: CASRAGTGDYGYTF. In DNA, the CDR3 is TGTGCCAGCAGAGCCGGGACAGGGGATTATGGCTACACCTTC. The chain is built from TRBV6-5 and TRBJ1-2, with 10 bases fitting TRBD1. Germline V gene data show CDR1 as MNHEY and CDR2 as SVGAGI. This CDR3 spans 14 amino acids. Trimming took 6 bases from V and 5 from J; bases not matched to a gene: 6.

CDR3 DNA sequence: TGTGCCAGCAGCCAGAATCCGGGACAGGGGAACAATGAGCAGTTCTTC. Translation gives CASSQNPGQGNNEQFF. This chain links TRBV4-2 with TRBJ2-1; TRBD1 aligns across 10 bases. CDR1 LGHNA and CDR2 YNFKEQ come from the germline V gene. CDR3 length equals 16 residues. V shed 3 bases and J 5 bases; nucleotides not matched to a gene: 7.

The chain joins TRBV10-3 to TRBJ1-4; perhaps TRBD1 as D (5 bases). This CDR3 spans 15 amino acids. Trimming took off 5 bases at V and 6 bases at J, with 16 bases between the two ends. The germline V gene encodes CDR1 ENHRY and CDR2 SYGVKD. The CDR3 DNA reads TGTGCCATCAGTCGTGCACAGGAGGGACATGAAAAACTGTTTTTT. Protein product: CAISRAQEGHEKLFF.

The CDR3 is CSAQGRGGYTF. CDR3 DNA sequence: TGCAGTGCCCAAGGCCGGGGTGGCTACACCTTC. This chain joins TRBV20-1 and TRBJ1-2; D remains ambiguous. CDR1 and CDR2 from the germline V gene are DFQATT and SNEGSKA (reference sequence). The V end lost 6 bases, the J end lost 7 bases, and 12 bases lay between the germline ends. CDR3 length: 11 residues.

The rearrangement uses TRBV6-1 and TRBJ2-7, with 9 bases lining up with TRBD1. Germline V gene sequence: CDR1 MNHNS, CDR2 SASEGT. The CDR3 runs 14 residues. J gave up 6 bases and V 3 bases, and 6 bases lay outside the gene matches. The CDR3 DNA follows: TGTGCCAGCAGTGACCATCGGGACAGGGCCGAGCAGTACGTC. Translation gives CASSDHRDRAEQYV.

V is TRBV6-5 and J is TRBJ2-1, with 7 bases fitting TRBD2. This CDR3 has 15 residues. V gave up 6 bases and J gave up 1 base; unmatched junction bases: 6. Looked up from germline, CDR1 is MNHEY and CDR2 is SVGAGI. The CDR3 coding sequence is TGTGCCAGCAGGCCCACGGGGGGTTCCTACAATGAGCAGTTCTTC. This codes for CASRPTGGSYNEQFF.

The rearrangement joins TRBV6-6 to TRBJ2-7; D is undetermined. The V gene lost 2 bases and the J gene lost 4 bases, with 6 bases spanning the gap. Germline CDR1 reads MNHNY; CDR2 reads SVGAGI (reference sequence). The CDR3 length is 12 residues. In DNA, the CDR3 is TGTGCCAGCAGTTACGAGCTATACGAGCAGTACTTC. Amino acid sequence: CASSYELYEQYF.

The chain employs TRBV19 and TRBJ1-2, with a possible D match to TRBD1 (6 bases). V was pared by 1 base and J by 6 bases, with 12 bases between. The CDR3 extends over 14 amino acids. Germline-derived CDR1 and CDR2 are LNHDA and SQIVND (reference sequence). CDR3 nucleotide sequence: TGTGCCAGTAGTATAGTGGGGGCGGTCCATGGCTACACCTTC. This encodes CASSIVGAVHGYTF.

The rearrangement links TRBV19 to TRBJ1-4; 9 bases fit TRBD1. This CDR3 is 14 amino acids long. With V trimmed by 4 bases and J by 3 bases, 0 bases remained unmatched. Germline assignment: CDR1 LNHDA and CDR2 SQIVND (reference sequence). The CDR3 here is CASSRQGANEKLFF. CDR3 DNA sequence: TGTGCCAGTAGTAGACAGGGGGCTAATGAAAAACTGTTTTTT.